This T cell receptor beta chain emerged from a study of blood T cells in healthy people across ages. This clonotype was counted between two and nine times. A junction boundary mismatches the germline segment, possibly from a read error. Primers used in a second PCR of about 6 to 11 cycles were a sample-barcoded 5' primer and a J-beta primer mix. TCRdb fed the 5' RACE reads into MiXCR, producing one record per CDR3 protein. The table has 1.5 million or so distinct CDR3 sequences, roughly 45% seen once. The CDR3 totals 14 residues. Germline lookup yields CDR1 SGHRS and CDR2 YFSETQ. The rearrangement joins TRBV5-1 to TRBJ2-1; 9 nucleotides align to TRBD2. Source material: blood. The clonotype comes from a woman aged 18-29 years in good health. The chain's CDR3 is CASSFSGGYDEQFF. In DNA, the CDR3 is TGCGCCAGCAGCTTTAGCGGGGGCTACGATGAGCAGTTCTTC.